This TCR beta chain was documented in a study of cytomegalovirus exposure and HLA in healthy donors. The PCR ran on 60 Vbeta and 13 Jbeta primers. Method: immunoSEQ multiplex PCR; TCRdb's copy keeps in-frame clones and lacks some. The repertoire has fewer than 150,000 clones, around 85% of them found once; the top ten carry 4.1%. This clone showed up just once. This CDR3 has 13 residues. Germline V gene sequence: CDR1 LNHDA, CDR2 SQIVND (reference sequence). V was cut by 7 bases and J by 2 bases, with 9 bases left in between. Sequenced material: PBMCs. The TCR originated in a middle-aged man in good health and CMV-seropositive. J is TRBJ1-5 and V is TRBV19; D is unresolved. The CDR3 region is CASTTVGNQPQHF. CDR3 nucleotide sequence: TGTGCCAGTACCACGGTCGGCAATCAGCCCCAGCATTTT.